These T cell receptor beta chains were read from a single sample in a study of early stage breast cancer tumors. Measured with immunoSEQ multiplex PCR; TCRdb has only the in-frame clones, and not every one. The sample contains over 25,000 clones, around 50% of which appear only once. Material for sequencing was breast tumor tissue. The receptors here all came from a person between 50 and 60 years old with breast cancer. Both conserved end residues are part of each CDR3. Fields, in order: V gene, D gene, J gene, CDR3 protein. A D gene is named only where the DNA matches it firmly.

TRBV7-9	NA	TRBJ2-4	CASSLGVNIQYF
TRBV5-6	NA	TRBJ1-2	CASSDRTGGYTF
TRBV7-2	NA	TRBJ1-1	CASSFGHYNTEAFF
TRBV29-1	TRBD1	TRBJ1-2	CSVMGQHYGYTF
TRBV15	NA	TRBJ2-1	CATSRVGRAVYNEQFF
TRBV30	NA	TRBJ2-7	CAWNPGQSLLYEQYF
TRBV11-3	TRBD2	TRBJ2-5	CASSLDWRAGGFGETQYF
TRBV27	TRBD1	TRBJ2-7	CASSYTGTVSSYEQYF
TRBV6-1	NA	TRBJ1-3	CASSEGFTQGGNTIYF
TRBV19	NA	TRBJ2-1	CASSNKREQFF
TRBV18	TRBD2	TRBJ2-7	CASSLTSGRAVYEQYF
TRBV11-3	NA	TRBJ2-3	CASSVSGTDTQYF
TRBV18	TRBD1	TRBJ2-2	CASSAIQGARADTGELFF
TRBV6-5	NA	TRBJ2-3	CASSWTHTDTQYF
TRBV7-8	NA	TRBJ1-3	CASSLGRYSGNTIYF
TRBV30	NA	TRBJ2-1	CAWSVSMQNEQFF
TRBV7-9	NA	TRBJ1-1	CASSLPIKNTEAFF
TRBV30	NA	TRBJ2-7	CACRGGYEQYF
TRBV10-2	NA	TRBJ1-5	CASSDDRGNQPQHF
TRBV7-9	TRBD1	TRBJ2-3	CASSFGTGEGDTQYF
TRBV29-1	NA	TRBJ2-3	CSVGSTDTQYF